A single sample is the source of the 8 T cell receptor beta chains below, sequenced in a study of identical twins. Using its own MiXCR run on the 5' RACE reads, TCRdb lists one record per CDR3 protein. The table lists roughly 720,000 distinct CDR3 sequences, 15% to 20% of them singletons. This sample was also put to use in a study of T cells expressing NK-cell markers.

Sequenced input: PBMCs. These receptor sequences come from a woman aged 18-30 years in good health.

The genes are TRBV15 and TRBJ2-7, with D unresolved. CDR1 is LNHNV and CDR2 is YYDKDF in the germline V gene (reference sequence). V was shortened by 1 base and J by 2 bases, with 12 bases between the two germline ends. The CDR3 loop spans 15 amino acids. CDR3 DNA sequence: TGTGCCACCAGCAGAGCTGGAACCCAAACCTACGAGCAGTACTTC. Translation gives CATSRAGTQTYEQYF.

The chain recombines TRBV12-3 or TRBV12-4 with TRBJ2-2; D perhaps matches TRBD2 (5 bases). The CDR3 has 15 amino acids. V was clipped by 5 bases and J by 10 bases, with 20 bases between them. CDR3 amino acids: CASSLLVGMGVELFF. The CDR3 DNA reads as TGTGCCAGCAGTCTACTAGTTGGGATGGGCGTGGAGCTGTTTTTT.

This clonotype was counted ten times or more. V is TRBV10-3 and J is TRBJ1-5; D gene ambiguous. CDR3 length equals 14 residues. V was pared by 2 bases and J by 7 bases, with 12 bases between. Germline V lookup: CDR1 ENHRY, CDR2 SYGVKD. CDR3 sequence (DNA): TGTGCCATCAGTGAGGAAGCAGTCTACCAGCCCCAGCATTTT. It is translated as CAISEEAVYQPQHF.

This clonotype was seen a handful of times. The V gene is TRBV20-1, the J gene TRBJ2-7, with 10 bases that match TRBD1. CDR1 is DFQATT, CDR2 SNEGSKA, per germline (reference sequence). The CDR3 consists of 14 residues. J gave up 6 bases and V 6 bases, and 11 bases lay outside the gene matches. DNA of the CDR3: TGCAGTGCAACCCCGGGACAGGGGTTGGGCGAGCAGTACTTC. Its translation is CSATPGQGLGEQYF.

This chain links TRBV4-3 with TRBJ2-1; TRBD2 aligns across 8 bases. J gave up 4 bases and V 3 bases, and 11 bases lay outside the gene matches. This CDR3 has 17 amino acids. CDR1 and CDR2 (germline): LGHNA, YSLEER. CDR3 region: CASSQAMGSGTYNEQFF. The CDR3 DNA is TGCGCCAGCAGCCAGGCAATGGGTAGCGGGACTTACAATGAGCAGTTCTTC.

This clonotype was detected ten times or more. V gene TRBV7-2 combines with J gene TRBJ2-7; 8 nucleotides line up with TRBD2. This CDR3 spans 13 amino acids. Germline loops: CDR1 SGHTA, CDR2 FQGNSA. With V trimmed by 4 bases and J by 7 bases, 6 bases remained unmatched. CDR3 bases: TGTGCCAGCAGCTGGGGGACTAGTGGAGAGCAGTACTTC. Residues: CASSWGTSGEQYF.

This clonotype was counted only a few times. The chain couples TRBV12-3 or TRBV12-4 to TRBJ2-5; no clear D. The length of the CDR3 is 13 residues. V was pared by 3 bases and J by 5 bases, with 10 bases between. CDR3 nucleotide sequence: TGTGCCAGCAGTTTTTGGGTCGGTGAGACCCAGTACTTC. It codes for CASSFWVGETQYF.

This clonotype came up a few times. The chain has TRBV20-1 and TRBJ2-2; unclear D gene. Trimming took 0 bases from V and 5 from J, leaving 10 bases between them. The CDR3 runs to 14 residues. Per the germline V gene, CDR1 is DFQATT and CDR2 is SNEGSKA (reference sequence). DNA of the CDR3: TGCAGTGCTAGAGAGTTGGGTAATACCGGGGAGCTGTTTTTT. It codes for CSARELGNTGELFF.